The rows below give T cell receptor beta chains drawn from one sample of a study of T-cell reconstitution after alpha-beta-depleted transplantation in children. TCRdb redid the calling of the PCR reads with MiXCR, one entry per CDR3 protein. The sample has about 600,000 distinct CDR3 sequences; about 23% are singletons. The sequences come from PBMCs, mostly from graft donor cells, collected 360 days after TCRalphabeta/CD19-depleted stem cell transplant. All receptors derive from a boy younger than two who had a stem cell transplant for acute myeloid leukemia, so the T cells may come from the graft donor. Both conserved end residues are part of each CDR3. A D gene is named only where the DNA matches it firmly. Rows give clone size only sometimes, using once, few, many, or a class for an expanded clone.

D gene: TRBD1; J gene: TRBJ1-1; V gene: TRBV28; clone size: many; CDR3 DNA: TGTGCCAGCAGTGTTCTCTGGAACCAGGGGGCATTTGCGAACACTGAAGCTTTCTTT; CDR3 protein: CASSVLWNQGAFANTEAFF
D gene: -; J gene: TRBJ1-5; V gene: TRBV28; clone size: many; CDR3 DNA: TGTGCCAGCAGTTCGGCCAATCAGCCCCAGCATTTT; CDR3 protein: CASSSANQPQHF
D gene: TRBD2; J gene: TRBJ2-7; V gene: TRBV12-3/TRBV12-4; clone size: -; CDR3 DNA: TGTGCCAGCAGTATAGCGGGGGGAGCCTACGAGCAGTACTTC; CDR3 protein: CASSIAGGAYEQYF
D gene: -; J gene: TRBJ1-1; V gene: TRBV12-3/TRBV12-4; clone size: many; CDR3 DNA: TGTGCCAGCAGTTTTTTCTTTGAGGCTTTCTTT; CDR3 protein: CASSFFFEAFF
D gene: -; J gene: TRBJ2-5; V gene: TRBV28; clone size: -; CDR3 DNA: TGTGCCAGCAGCAACGGAGGGGGCACAGAGACCCAGTACTTC; CDR3 protein: CASSNGGGTETQYF
D gene: -; J gene: TRBJ2-4; V gene: TRBV12-3/TRBV12-4; clone size: -; CDR3 DNA: TGTGCCAGCAGGGGGGACTGGGAAGAAGACATTCAGTACTTC; CDR3 protein: CASRGDWEEDIQYF
D gene: -; J gene: TRBJ2-3; V gene: TRBV6-1; clone size: once; CDR3 DNA: TGTGCCAGCAGTGCGGGACTGTCGGAAAATACGCAGTATTTT; CDR3 protein: CASSAGLSENTQYF
D gene: -; J gene: TRBJ1-2; V gene: TRBV29-1; clone size: -; CDR3 DNA: TGCAGCGTTGAAGAGGGAAGTTTTAACTATGGCTACACCTTC; CDR3 protein: CSVEEGSFNYGYTF
D gene: -; J gene: TRBJ2-5; V gene: TRBV11-2; clone size: -; CDR3 DNA: TGTGCCAGCAGCCCCCTCCAAACAGTCCTTCAAGAGACCCAGTACTTC; CDR3 protein: CASSPLQTVLQETQYF
D gene: -; J gene: TRBJ1-1; V gene: TRBV29-1; clone size: -; CDR3 DNA: TGCAGCGTCGATAAGGGGTCGAACACTGAAGCTTTCTTT; CDR3 protein: CSVDKGSNTEAFF
D gene: TRBD2; J gene: TRBJ2-5; V gene: TRBV27; clone size: -; CDR3 DNA: TGTGCCAGCAGGACGGGGGGGCCCCAAGAGACCCAGTACTTC; CDR3 protein: CASRTGGPQETQYF
D gene: TRBD2; J gene: TRBJ2-1; V gene: TRBV28; clone size: -; CDR3 DNA: TGTGCCAGCAGTTCCGGGACTAGCGGGGCCTACAATGAGCAGTTCTTC; CDR3 protein: CASSSGTSGAYNEQFF
D gene: -; J gene: TRBJ2-4; V gene: TRBV24-1; clone size: few; CDR3 DNA: TGTGCCACCAGTGATGCCAGGGATGGGGCCAAAAACATTCAGTACTTC; CDR3 protein: CATSDARDGAKNIQYF
D gene: -; J gene: TRBJ2-7; V gene: TRBV6-5; clone size: few; CDR3 DNA: TGTGCCAGCAGTTACTCAACCGGGGCTCCGAGCTCCTACGAGCAGTACTTC; CDR3 protein: CASSYSTGAPSSYEQYF
D gene: -; J gene: TRBJ2-7; V gene: TRBV14; clone size: many; CDR3 DNA: TGTGCCAGCAGCCAAGAGTGGAAACGATACGAGCAGTACTTC; CDR3 protein: CASSQEWKRYEQYF
D gene: -; J gene: TRBJ2-2; V gene: TRBV20-1; clone size: -; CDR3 DNA: TGCTGTGCTAGAGTGTACAGAACTAAGCAACCGCAGGATTACACCGGGGAGCTGTTTTTT; CDR3 protein: CCARVYRTKQPQDYTGELFF
D gene: -; J gene: TRBJ2-2; V gene: TRBV6-1; clone size: -; CDR3 DNA: TGTGCCAGCAGTGAAGAGCCTCTTGGGACCGGGGAGCTGTTTTTT; CDR3 protein: CASSEEPLGTGELFF